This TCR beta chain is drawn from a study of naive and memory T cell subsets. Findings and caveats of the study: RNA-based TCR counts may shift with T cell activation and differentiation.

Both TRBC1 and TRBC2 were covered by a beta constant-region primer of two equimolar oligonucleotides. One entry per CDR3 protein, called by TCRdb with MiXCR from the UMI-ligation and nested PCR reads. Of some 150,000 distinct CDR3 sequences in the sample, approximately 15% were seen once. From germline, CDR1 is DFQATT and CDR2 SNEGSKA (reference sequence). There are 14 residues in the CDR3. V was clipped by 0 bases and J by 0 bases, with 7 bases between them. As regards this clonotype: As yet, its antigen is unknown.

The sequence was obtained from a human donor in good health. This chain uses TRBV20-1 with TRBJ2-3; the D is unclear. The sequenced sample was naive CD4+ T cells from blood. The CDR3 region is CSARDPASTDTQYF. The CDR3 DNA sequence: TGCAGTGCTAGAGATCCGGCTAGCACAGATACGCAGTATTTT.